The entry below gives a single T cell receptor beta chain sequence along with its context. Its antigen is currently not known. Qualities for individual bases were not recorded, and no much larger clone is one base off. The receptor library was made with the immunoSEQ multiplex PCR assay. To provide template for TCR sequencing, every sample had RNA extracted and reverse transcribed into cDNA. First-strand cDNA was synthesized using SuperScript III with a 2:1 mix of oligo-dT and random hexamers. A synthetic immune receptor repertoire was used to gauge amplification bias, and whatever bias remained was removed computationally. The authors processed their data as follows. Raw reads were preprocessed to remove errors, and CDR3 was defined according to IMGT conventions as the region from the conserved cysteine to phenylalanine. Clonality was calculated as 1 minus Shannon entropy normalized by log2 of the number of productive unique TCRs. Whether scalp clones were CD4 or CD8 was inferred by matching scalp TCRbeta sequences against CD4 and CD8 repertoires sorted from blood. Sourced from immuneACCESS, this table was stored by TCRdb with only in-frame sequences that have V and J called. A share of the clones is absent; for the studies checked, an unresolved V gene accounts for under half, and the remainder has no known explanation. The V and J calls and clone size were taken over from that table, and D and trimming were inferred from the DNA. Here the sample has 160,000 or so clones; 50% to 75% occur a single time. The leading ten clones occupy around 16% of the sample.

The CDR3 measures 12 amino acids from cysteine to phenylalanine. Left in the record is the CDR3 DNA by itself, 36 bases read in frame from the first base. The junction carries 1 base between V and J, which are trimmed by 2 bases and 0 bases respectively. The germline V gene provides CDR1 MGHDK and CDR2 SYGVNS. The treatment or condition label, read with the paper, signifies: oral pan-JAK inhibitor, 5-10 mg twice daily. From alopecia areata patients, peripheral blood was collected along with lesional scalp punch biopsies. PBMCs were isolated by density centrifugation and stained for CD3, CD4 and CD8, after which CD4+ and CD8+ T cells were sorted on a FACSAria. This sample is drawn from a study of CD8+ T cells in alopecia areata (dated by TCRdb to the late 2010s). General notes on the study: The treated patients took part in an open-label pilot trial in which moderate-to-severe alopecia areata was treated with oral tofacitinib at 5 to 10 mg twice daily. Tofacitinib was given for 6 to 18 months, followed by 6 months of follow-up off drug to assess delayed response and recurrence. The SALT score, which quantifies the percentage of affected scalp surface area, was used to measure disease severity in treated patients. The study used high-throughput TCRbeta sequencing to examine T cell clonal expansion in alopecia areata, in both the C3H/HeJ mouse model and human patients. Scalp tissue and sorted CD4+ and CD8+ peripheral blood T cells from patchy and totalis/universalis alopecia areata patients and from healthy controls were covered by human TCRbeta sequencing. Tofacitinib-treated patients had biopsies at baseline and at 4 and 24 weeks of treatment, with a later scalp biopsy in several patients. Clonality in the scalp was compared among normal scalp (n=4), patchy alopecia areata scalp (n=8), and alopecia totalis/universalis scalp (n=8). RNA was extracted with the PAXgene miRNA kit for fixed scalp, the miRNeasy kit for PBMCs, and the RNeasy kit for mouse skin. TCRbeta CDR3 regions were amplified by immunoSEQ multiplex PCR using 35 Vbeta forward and 13 Jbeta reverse primers. The full study reports these points: Tofacitinib significantly lowered scalp clonality and the number of expanded CD8+ clones among the top 100 scalp clones. Many expanded lesional clones persisted in scalp and blood during tofacitinib treatment, which may partly explain relapse after stopping treatment. Resident alphabeta T cells in normal human skin are also sequenced, complicating scalp TCR repertoire analysis, unlike mouse skin dominated by gammadelta T cells. The treated cohort was small, with a single nonresponder, so links between baseline CD8+ expansion and response need larger studies. Higher clonality and more expanded CD8+ clones were observed in lesional scalp than in normal scalp, particularly in alopecia totalis/universalis, a finding suggestive of antigenic drive. Shared TCR sequences between patients were less evident than in mice, which may be partly attributable to HLA diversity in the patient population.

This TCR was sampled from a human donor with alopecia areata. The chain is assembled from TRBV25-1 and TRBJ1-2, with no D gene named confidently. The input for sequencing was CD4+ T cells sorted from blood, taken at approximately week 60, from a patient treated with tofacitinib. The DNA sequence is given as TGTGCCAGCAGTGAAACTAACTATGGCTACACCTTC. This codes for CASSETNYGYTF.